One and the same sample provided the 21 T cell receptor beta chains below, sequenced in a study of Ad26.COV2.S vaccination and SARS-CoV-2 variants. Some clones are missing from TCRdb's copy, which holds only in-frame ones; the method was immunoSEQ multiplex PCR. The table records 300,000 to 350,000 clones, roughly nine tenths of them present only once. The treatment was: some 20 received Ad26.COV2.S at low or high dose, single or two shots; 5 received placebo; per-sample allocation not given. Specimen acquisition occurred on day 63 following the initial vaccine or placebo injection. Sequencing was performed on peripheral blood, taken in a trial of Ad26.COV2.S vaccine versus placebo. Receptors originate from a person aged 18-60 years who received the Ad26.COV2.S COVID-19 vaccine or a placebo.

The rearrangement joins TRBV18 to TRBJ1-5; D unclear. CDR1 KGHSH and CDR2 LQKENI come from the germline V gene. Deletions cut 3 bases from V and 4 bases from J, with 16 bases between. The CDR3 runs to 16 residues. The CDR3 region has the DNA TGTGCCAGCTCACCGCTGCCGCTCCTGACTAATCAGCCCCAGCATTTT. Translating it yields CASSPLPLLTNQPQHF.

The count of this clone is one. The rearrangement joins TRBV7-6 to TRBJ2-1; D not resolved. Germline V gene sequence: CDR1 SGHVS, CDR2 FNYEAQ. The V end lost 1 base, the J end lost 8 bases, and 15 bases lay between the germline ends. This CDR3 is 15 amino acids long. CDR3 coding DNA: TGTGCCAGCAGCTTAGTTGCCCAACTACGCGATGAGCAGTTCTTC. This encodes CASSLVAQLRDEQFF. The variable domain in full, completed from reference TRBV7-6 and TRBJ2-1, reads GAGVSQSPRYKVTKRGQDVALRCDPISGHVSLYWYRQALGQGPEFLTYFNYEAQQDKSGLPNDRFSAERPEGSISTLTIQRTEQRDSAMYRCASSLVAQLRDEQFFGPGTRLTVL.

The chain is built from TRBV25-1 and TRBJ2-7; TRBD1 agrees at 8 bases. V shed 5 bases and J 0 bases; nucleotides not matched to a gene: 6. CDR1 is MGHDK and CDR2 is SYGVNS in the germline V gene. The CDR3 contains 15 residues. The CDR3 reads CASSPGQGYSYEQYV. The DNA of the CDR3 is TGTGCCAGCAGTCCAGGACAGGGCTACTCCTACGAGCAGTACGTC.

Only one count was recorded for this clone. V gene TRBV14 combines with J gene TRBJ1-1; TRBD1 might be the D (5 bases). The CDR3 covers 17 residues. Germline V gene data show CDR1 as SGHDN and CDR2 as FVKESK. Trimming pared 1 base from V and 0 bases from J, leaving 15 bases between. In nucleotides, the CDR3 is TGTGCCAGCAGCCAAGTTGAGTCCGGGGCGGTGAACACTGAAGCTTTCTTT. Residues: CASSQVESGAVNTEAFF.

The chain uses TRBV3-1 (or the pseudogene TRBV3-2) and TRBJ2-2; D is perhaps TRBD1 or TRBD2 (6 bases each). The CDR3 runs to 16 residues. Germline V CDR1 and CDR2: LGHDT, YNNKEL (reference sequence). The V and J ends lost 2 bases and 2 bases respectively, with 12 bases between them. The CDR3 is CASSQRGTLNTGELFF. The CDR3 DNA reads as TGTGCCAGCAGCCAAAGGGGGACTCTAAACACCGGGGAGCTGTTTTTT.

This clone was observed once. The chain links TRBV2 to TRBJ1-5; 10 positions agree with TRBD1. Losses at the gene ends were 4 bases for V and 10 bases for J; bases not matched to a gene: 4. Germline-derived CDR1 and CDR2 are SNHLY and FYNNEI. The CDR3 is 13 amino acids. CDR3 in amino acids: CASSGTGGGPQHF. The CDR3 DNA is TGTGCCAGCAGTGGGACAGGGGGGGGTCCCCAGCATTTT.

The V call is TRBV10-3, the J call TRBJ1-1, with a weak D call TRBD1 (5 bases). Per germline, CDR1 ENHRY and CDR2 SYGVKD. The V gene lost 7 bases and the J gene lost 1 base, with 22 bases spanning the gap. There are 17 residues in the CDR3. The CDR3 loop is CAIKGQWGPQENTEAFF. The CDR3 nucleotides are TGTGCCATCAAGGGTCAATGGGGACCGCAGGAGAACACTGAAGCTTTCTTT.

The chain links TRBV7-2 to TRBJ1-2; TRBD1 aligns across 8 bases. After removal of 2 bases from V and 5 bases from J, the junction contained 10 bases not matched to a gene. This CDR3 spans 16 amino acids. The germline V gene encodes CDR1 SGHTA and CDR2 FQGNSA. The CDR3 sequence is CASSLPPKTGVYGYTF. The CDR3 bases are TGTGCCAGCAGCTTACCCCCAAAGACAGGGGTGTATGGCTACACCTTC.

The chain has TRBV18 and TRBJ2-1; D may be TRBD2 (6 bases). Germline V gene lookup returns CDR1 KGHSH and CDR2 LQKENI. Deletions cut 2 bases from V and 2 bases from J, with 10 bases between. This CDR3 region has 15 residues. CDR3 bases: TGTGCCAGCTCACCAATGGGACTGGCCTACAATGAGCAGTTCTTC. It codes for CASSPMGLAYNEQFF.

The DNA of the CDR3 is TGTGCCAGCAGTTACGGGACAGGGGGGCTCGAGCAGTACTTC. Translation: CASSYGTGGLEQYF. V and J are TRBV6-2 or TRBV6-3 and TRBJ2-7; 11 bases are shared with TRBD1. The CDR3 covers 14 residues. Trimming cost V 2 bases and J 6 bases; bases outside gene matches: 3. Germline V gene lookup returns CDR1 MNHEY and CDR2 SVGEGT.

The rearrangement uses TRBV5-5 and TRBJ1-4; maybe TRBD1 (6 bases). V was trimmed by 3 bases and J by 4 bases, leaving 10 bases between them. The CDR3 loop spans 14 amino acids. The V gene's germline CDR1 is SGHKS and CDR2 YYEKEE (reference sequence). This CDR3 reads CASSSQGINEKLFF. The CDR3, as DNA: TGTGCCAGCAGCTCACAGGGTATTAATGAAAAACTGTTTTTT.

The chain employs TRBV2 and TRBJ2-3; the match to TRBD2 covers 7 bases. The V and J ends lost 2 bases and 6 bases, in that order; junction bases with no gene match: 17. This CDR3 region has 18 residues. Germline V lookup: CDR1 SNHLY, CDR2 FYNNEI. CDR3 loop: CASSESSTWAGVFDTQYF. CDR3 in DNA: TGTGCCAGCAGTGAAAGTAGTACCTGGGCGGGAGTCTTCGATACGCAGTATTTT.

The gene calls are TRBV5-1 and TRBJ2-2, with D unclear. The V gene's germline CDR1 is SGHRS and CDR2 YFSETQ. V was trimmed by 0 bases and J by 7 bases, leaving 7 bases between them. This CDR3 is 13 amino acids long. The CDR3 nucleotides are TGCGCCAGCAGCTTGGATGGCGGCGGGGAGCTGTTTTTT. It translates to CASSLDGGGELFF.

The chain links TRBV27 to TRBJ2-5, with 7 bases aligning to TRBD1. This CDR3 has 17 residues. Germline CDR1 is MNHEY and CDR2 is SMNVEV (reference sequence). V lost 6 bases, J lost 5 bases, and 18 bases stayed unmatched. In DNA, the CDR3 is TGTGCCAGCAGAGTGGGCCATTTAGGGACAGACCTCGAGACCCAGTACTTC. It encodes CASRVGHLGTDLETQYF.

V is TRBV7-8 and J is TRBJ2-2; the match to TRBD2 covers 11 bases. This CDR3 region has 16 residues. The V and J ends lost 6 bases and 7 bases, in that order; junction bases with no gene match: 10. Germline CDR1 is SGHVS and CDR2 is FQNEAQ. The CDR3 DNA reads TGTGCCAGCAGGCTCACTAGCGGGGGACGGGGCGGGGAGCTGTTTTTT. Translation gives CASRLTSGGRGGELFF.

CDR3 nucleotides: TGTGCCAGCAGTCCTATCGTGGGGGGGCGCGGTGCCTCCGAGCAGTACGTC. Amino acid sequence: CASSPIVGGRGASEQYV. The rearrangement joins TRBV27 to TRBJ2-7, with a tentative D call TRBD2 (7 bases). CDR3 length: 17 amino acids. With 5 bases removed from V and 6 bases from J, the gap between germline ends came to 26 bases. CDR1 MNHEY and CDR2 SMNVEV come from the germline V gene (reference sequence).

The V gene is TRBV11-2, the J gene TRBJ2-5; the D gene is possibly TRBD2 (5 bases). V shed 5 bases and J shed 5 bases, with 15 bases lying between them. This CDR3 is 14 amino acids long. Looked up from germline, CDR1 is SGHAT and CDR2 is FQNNGV. In DNA, the CDR3 is TGTGCCAGCAGCGTCCCAAGCGGTAGGGAGACCCAGTACTTC. Protein: CASSVPSGRETQYF. The complete variable domain, with remaining parts taken from reference TRBV11-2 and TRBJ2-5, reads EAGVAQSPRYKIIEKRQSVAFWCNPISGHATLYWYQQILGQGPKLLIQFQNNGVVDDSQLPKDRFSAERLKGVDSTLKIQPAKLEDSAVYLCASSVPSGRETQYFGPGTRLLVL.

This chain joins TRBV19 and TRBJ1-1; D ambiguous. Germline V gives CDR1 LNHDA, CDR2 SQIVND (reference sequence). The CDR3 spans 14 residues. Trimming cost V 5 bases and J 4 bases, with 14 bases left between them. Here the CDR3 reads CASSPTLGSTEAFF. The CDR3 DNA reads as TGTGCCAGTAGTCCGACCTTAGGGTCCACTGAAGCTTTCTTT.

V usage is TRBV28 and J usage is TRBJ1-2; D may be TRBD1 (6 bases). V gave up 4 bases and J gave up 2 bases, with 11 bases separating them. Germline CDR1 is MDHEN and CDR2 is SYDVKM. The length of the CDR3 is 14 residues. CDR3 in amino acids: CASSYGQGNYGYTF. CDR3 DNA sequence: TGTGCCAGCAGTTATGGGCAGGGGAACTATGGCTACACCTTC.

J is TRBJ1-1 and V is TRBV27; no clear D. Trimming removed 2 bases from V and 4 bases from J, with 8 bases in between. Germline CDR1 and CDR2: MNHEY and SMNVEV (reference sequence). CDR3 length: 13 residues. The CDR3 bases are TGTGCCAGCAGTTTAATCCCGGGCACTGAAGCTTTCTTT. This sequence encodes CASSLIPGTEAFF.

This chain uses TRBV15 with TRBJ1-4; no clear D gene. CDR3 length: 17 residues. The germline CDR1 and CDR2 sequences are LNHNV and YYDKDF (reference sequence). V dropped 0 bases and J dropped 0 bases, with 11 bases sitting between them. Here the CDR3 reads CATSRDLAAATNEKLFF. The CDR3 DNA sequence: TGTGCCACCAGCAGAGATCTGGCGGCGGCAACTAATGAAAAACTGTTTTTT.